The clone carrying this TCR beta chain occurred many times. Its antigen is still unknown. The data belong to a study of post-analysis software for immune sequencing data. Study observations and caveats: About five TRBV segments were more frequent in patients than controls; TRBV5-6, TRBV5-1 and TRBV20-1 belonged to this group.

The CDR3 consists of 14 residues. Germline V lookup: CDR1 SEHNR, CDR2 FQNEAQ (reference sequence). V was trimmed by 0 bases and J by 2 bases, leaving 6 bases between them. Unique molecular identifiers had been added to the TCR beta cDNA libraries. TCRdb ran MiXCR on the PCR reads and lists one entry per CDR3 protein. The sample has about 260,000 distinct CDR3 sequences, 36% seen once; the top ten hold 4% to 6%. The sequenced sample consisted of blood. The origin of this receptor is a girl aged 10-17 years with multiple sclerosis. The V gene is TRBV7-9, the J gene TRBJ2-3; D ambiguous. CDR3 nucleotides: TGTGCCAGCAGCTTAGCACGTTACACAGATACGCAGTATTTT. Translated: CASSLARYTDTQYF.